Each of the 32 T cell receptor beta chains below was sequenced from the same sample in a study of T-cell memory formation after mild COVID-19. Each CDR3 protein gets one entry after TCRdb re-called the 5' RACE reads with MiXCR. The sample contains roughly 70,000 distinct CDR3 sequences, 16% of which appear only once. Sequencing was carried out using PBMCs or a T cell subset sorted from them (not recorded which). Source of these receptors: an adult woman who had mild COVID-19 (a few samples of this study predate the infection). Cell type and time point are not known.

This clonotype was detected a few times. This rearrangement joins TRBV11-2 to TRBJ2-7; 8 bases are a match to TRBD2. J was trimmed by 5 bases and V by 8 bases; bases with no gene match: 8. The germline CDR1 and CDR2 sequences are SGHAT and FQNNGV. The CDR3 is 13 residues long. CDR3 DNA sequence: TGTGCCAGCCTCTACAGCGGGAGCCACGAGCAGTACTTC. This gives the protein CASLYSGSHEQYF.

This clonotype was picked up a small number of times. This rearrangement joins TRBV29-1 to TRBJ2-3, with 11 bases that match TRBD2. The CDR3 spans 14 residues. Germline V gene data show CDR1 as SQVTM and CDR2 as ANQGSEA. The V and J ends lost 7 bases and 2 bases, in that order; junction bases with no gene match: 5. The DNA for the CDR3 is TGCAGCGCAAGACTAGCGGGGATCACAGATACGCAGTATTTT. It translates to CSARLAGITDTQYF.

The chain joins TRBV10-3 to TRBJ2-4; 7 bases align to TRBD1. V was clipped by 6 bases and J by 5 bases; unmatched bases: 7. Germline CDR1 reads ENHRY; CDR2 reads SYGVKD. CDR3 length: 14 amino acids. CDR3 residues: CAISPGQPENIQYF. Written as DNA, the CDR3 is TGTGCCATCAGCCCGGGACAGCCTGAAAACATTCAGTACTTC.

This clonotype was recorded a few times. This chain links TRBV7-9 with TRBJ1-4; perhaps TRBD1 as D (5 bases). Per germline, CDR1 SEHNR and CDR2 FQNEAQ (reference sequence). V lost 5 bases to trimming and J lost 1 base, with 23 bases between them. The CDR3 runs to 19 residues. The CDR3 DNA reads as TGTGCCAGCAGCGTGGGGGGGAGGCCCGTGCCAGGAACTAATGAAAAACTGTTTTTT. Translating gives CASSVGGRPVPGTNEKLFF.

A few counts support this clonotype. This chain links TRBV29-1 with TRBJ2-1, with a weak D call TRBD1 (6 bases). The germline gives CDR1 SQVTM, CDR2 ANQGSEA. Trimming removed 6 bases at V and 3 bases at J, with 12 bases between. This CDR3 contains 13 residues. The CDR3 here is CSVNRADYNEQFF. The CDR3 DNA follows: TGCAGCGTAAACAGGGCTGACTACAATGAGCAGTTCTTC.

This clonotype has more than one count but fewer than ten. The rearrangement uses TRBV6-5 and TRBJ2-7; TRBD2 is a possible D gene (5 bases). The CDR3 totals 12 residues. The germline gives CDR1 MNHEY, CDR2 SVGAGI. V was trimmed by 3 bases and J by 6 bases, leaving 9 bases between them. The CDR3 region is CASSYNGVEQYF. The CDR3 bases are TGTGCCAGCAGTTATAACGGGGTCGAGCAGTACTTC.

The genes are TRBV6-5 and TRBJ2-3; D call uncertain. Germline loops: CDR1 MNHEY, CDR2 SVGAGI. The CDR3 contains 15 residues. V lost 5 bases and J lost 6, with 18 bases in between. In DNA form, the CDR3 reads TGTGCCAGCAGTCCACACTTCAGTGGTCAGGATACGCAGTATTTT. Its translation: CASSPHFSGQDTQYF.

This clonotype was seen only a few times. V usage is TRBV24-1 and J usage is TRBJ2-1; TRBD1 matches at 11 bases. Germline CDR1 reads KGHDR; CDR2 reads SFDVKD. The CDR3 runs to 16 residues. The junction had 9 bases not matched to a gene; V was cut back by 4 bases and J by 8 bases. CDR3 nucleotides: TGTGCCACCAGTGAACCTCCCGGACAGGGGGCCCATGAGCAGTTCTTC. Its protein is CATSEPPGQGAHEQFF.

The chain recombines TRBV5-1 with TRBJ2-7; possibly TRBD1 or TRBD2 for D (7 bases each). V was pared by 0 bases and J by 0 bases, with 13 bases between. This CDR3 spans 16 amino acids. Germline V CDR1 and CDR2: SGHRS, YFSETQ. The DNA of the CDR3 is TGCGCCAGCAGCTTGGCCCAGGGGGGGAGCTCCTACGAGCAGTACTTC. This gives the protein CASSLAQGGSSYEQYF.

The chain carries TRBV12-3 or TRBV12-4 and TRBJ2-7; no clear D. The V end was cut by 2 bases, the J end by 6 bases, with 8 bases between. The CDR3 has 12 amino acids. This CDR3 reads CASSLLGLEQYF. CDR3 sequence (DNA): TGTGCCAGCAGTTTATTGGGCCTCGAGCAGTACTTC.

This clonotype has a handful of counts. The rearrangement joins TRBV7-9 to TRBJ2-3, with 10 bases that match TRBD2. CDR3 length: 17 residues. The V gene end was trimmed by 5 bases and the J gene end by 2 bases; junction bases not matched to a gene: 10. Germline V gene sequence: CDR1 SEHNR, CDR2 FQNEAQ (reference sequence). The CDR3 loop reads CASSLGTSGTHTDTQYF. The CDR3 DNA reads TGTGCCAGCAGCCTGGGCACTAGCGGGACGCACACAGATACGCAGTATTTT.

This clonotype was observed a handful of times. V gene TRBV9 combines with J gene TRBJ1-2; TRBD1 might be the D (6 bases). Germline V gives CDR1 SGDLS, CDR2 YYNGEE. Trimming took 4 bases from V and 7 from J, leaving 17 bases between them. CDR3 size: 14 residues. This chain's CDR3 is CASSQSGGAGGYTF. For the CDR3, the DNA is TGTGCCAGCAGCCAAAGTGGGGGGGCGGGTGGCTACACCTTC.

This clonotype was counted a few times. The V gene is TRBV20-1, the J gene TRBJ2-7; tentatively, D is TRBD1 or TRBD2 (5 bases each). V was trimmed by 2 bases and J by 7 bases, leaving 12 bases between them. CDR3 length equals 12 residues. CDR1 and CDR2 from the germline V gene are DFQATT and SNEGSKA (reference sequence). Written as DNA, the CDR3 is TGCAGTGCTAGACTACTAGGGGAGGAGCAGTACTTC. This codes for CSARLLGEEQYF.

Only a few counts were recorded for this clonotype. The chain uses TRBV6-1 and TRBJ2-2; D might be TRBD2 (6 bases). Germline values: CDR1 MNHNS, CDR2 SASEGT. This CDR3 is built from 15 residues. V lost 0 bases to trimming and J lost 6 bases, with 11 bases between them. The DNA for the CDR3 is TGTGCCAGCAGTGAAGCGGCGGGAATAGCCGGGGAGCTGTTTTTT. Residues: CASSEAAGIAGELFF.

This clonotype was seen repeatedly, ten times or more. This chain connects TRBV4-3 to TRBJ2-1, with D unresolved. Looked up from germline, CDR1 is LGHNA and CDR2 is YSLEER. The CDR3 is made up of 13 amino acids. Trimming pared 3 bases from V and 7 bases from J, leaving 10 bases between. This CDR3 is CASSQVLENEQFF. CDR3 nucleotide sequence: TGCGCCAGCAGCCAGGTCCTTGAGAATGAGCAGTTCTTC.

This clonotype was seen a few times. This chain joins TRBV15 and TRBJ1-5; D remains unclear. With 0 bases removed from V and 0 bases from J, the gap between germline ends came to 15 bases. This CDR3 contains 18 residues. Germline V gene data show CDR1 as LNHNV and CDR2 as YYDKDF (reference sequence). CDR3 nucleotides: TGTGCCACCAGCAGAGATGGTCCCCTTACCTATAGCAATCAGCCCCAGCATTTT. Its translation is CATSRDGPLTYSNQPQHF.

This clonotype was seen many times. The chain carries TRBV7-2 and TRBJ1-1; tentatively, D is TRBD1 (6 bases). Trimming took off 4 bases at V and 1 base at J, with 7 bases between the two ends. Looked up from germline, CDR1 is SGHTA and CDR2 is FQGNSA. This CDR3 region has 13 residues. The CDR3 here is CASSSGQNTEAFF. The CDR3 DNA reads TGTGCCAGCAGCTCGGGACAGAACACTGAAGCTTTCTTT.

The chain joins TRBV4-2 to TRBJ2-5, with 13 bases that match TRBD2. Germline CDR1 LGHNA, CDR2 YNFKEQ. Germline trimming cut 1 base from V and 3 bases from J; bases unmatched to any gene: 5. The CDR3 length is 17 residues. In DNA, the CDR3 is TGTGCCAGCAGCCAAGGGGTTGGACTAGCGGGGGAAGAGACCCAGTACTTC. This translates into CASSQGVGLAGEETQYF.

The J gene is TRBJ1-1, the V gene TRBV30, with D hard to call. Trimming took 2 bases from V and 0 from J, leaving 7 bases between them. This CDR3 has 13 residues. Germline lookup yields CDR1 GTSNPN and CDR2 SVGIG (reference sequence). The CDR3: CAWSSQMNTEAFF. The DNA for the CDR3 is TGTGCCTGGAGTTCACAGATGAACACTGAAGCTTTCTTT.

This clonotype was found a few times. V usage is TRBV2 and J usage is TRBJ2-7, with a possible D match to TRBD1 (5 bases). The germline V and J ends were trimmed by 7 bases and 2 bases, with 15 bases remaining between them. The germline V gene encodes CDR1 SNHLY and CDR2 FYNNEI. The CDR3 has 14 amino acids. The DNA of the CDR3 is TGTGCCAGCAAGGGCAGCGACAGAGCCTACGAGCAGTACTTC. Translating it yields CASKGSDRAYEQYF.

The rearrangement joins TRBV5-1 to TRBJ1-1, with TRBD1 identical over 7 bases. CDR1 and CDR2 from the germline V gene are SGHRS and YFSETQ. The ends lost 4 bases at V and 1 base at J; junction bases unmatched: 10. The CDR3 consists of 16 residues. Written as DNA, the CDR3 is TGCGCCAGCAGCCCGTCGGACAGGCAGACGAACACTGAAGCTTTCTTT. Translation: CASSPSDRQTNTEAFF.

The V call is TRBV30, the J call TRBJ2-1; tentative D call: TRBD2 (6 bases). With 4 bases removed from V and 4 bases from J, the gap between germline ends came to 20 bases. The germline CDR1 and CDR2 sequences are GTSNPN and SVGIG (reference sequence). CDR3 length equals 16 residues. The CDR3 here is CAWTSGGSGIYNEQFF. DNA for the CDR3: TGTGCCTGGACCTCCGGTGGTAGCGGCATTTACAATGAGCAGTTCTTC.

This clonotype was seen repeatedly, ten times or more. The chain carries TRBV11-2 and TRBJ2-3; D remains unclear. The V gene lost 5 bases and the J gene lost 11 bases, with 14 bases spanning the gap. CDR1 and CDR2 (germline): SGHAT, FQNNGV. CDR3 size: 12 residues. In DNA, the CDR3 is TGTGCCAGCAGCCCCTCAAGCCCGCAGCAGTATTTT. Translation: CASSPSSPQQYF.

The V and J genes are TRBV15 and TRBJ2-7; the D is unclear. Germline CDR1 LNHNV, CDR2 YYDKDF (reference sequence). V lost 8 bases, J lost 0 bases, and 14 bases lay in between. The CDR3 consists of 14 residues. CDR3 amino acids: CATATYKISYEQYF. Here the CDR3 DNA reads TGTGCCACCGCAACTTACAAGATCTCCTACGAGCAGTACTTC.

The J gene is TRBJ2-1, the V gene TRBV29-1; 7 bases align to TRBD1. Unmatched junction bases numbered 8, after V lost 4 bases and J lost 2 bases. The germline V gene has CDR1 SQVTM and CDR2 ANQGSEA. This CDR3 is built from 15 residues. The CDR3 sequence: CSVVDPRGPYNEQFF. The CDR3 DNA reads TGCAGCGTTGTGGATCCGAGGGGGCCCTACAATGAGCAGTTCTTC.

This chain uses TRBV11-3 with TRBJ2-1; TRBD2 aligns across 7 bases. The V segment lost 7 bases and the J segment 6 bases; nucleotides outside the gene matches: 12. This CDR3 contains 15 residues. Germline CDR1 SGHNT, CDR2 YENEEA. As DNA, the CDR3 is TGTGCCAGCAAGAGGTACGGGAGGCACACCAATGAGCAGTTCTTC. Translated: CASKRYGRHTNEQFF.

This clonotype was detected a few times. The CDR3 sequence is CSARPGITYEQYF. The CDR3 DNA reads TGCAGTGCTAGACCGGGAATCACCTACGAGCAGTACTTC. This sequence joins TRBV20-1 and TRBJ2-7; D might be TRBD2 (5 bases). V lost 2 bases and J 2 bases, leaving 10 bases between the germline ends. Germline V gene lookup returns CDR1 DFQATT and CDR2 SNEGSKA (reference sequence). The length of the CDR3 is 13 residues.

A few counts support this clonotype. The chain has TRBV11-3 and TRBJ2-7, with a weak D call TRBD2 (6 bases). Between the trimmed V and J ends, which lost 3 bases and 6 bases, there was a span of 18 bases. This CDR3 region has 15 residues. Germline lookup yields CDR1 SGHNT and CDR2 YENEEA. CDR3 sequence reads: CASSLSGSLGGEQYF. The CDR3, as DNA: TGTGCCAGCAGCTTGTCTGGTTCACTCGGGGGCGAGCAGTACTTC.

V is TRBV5-6 and J is TRBJ2-5; no clear D. The germline CDR1 and CDR2 sequences are SGHDT and YYEEEE. The V and J ends lost 1 base and 4 bases respectively, with 11 bases between them. CDR3 size: 14 residues. This CDR3 reads CASSLLYSPETQYF. The DNA for the CDR3 is TGTGCCAGCAGCTTGCTATACAGCCCAGAGACCCAGTACTTC.

This clonotype was found many times. The V gene is TRBV7-6, the J gene TRBJ2-3; 8 positions match TRBD1. V lost 1 base, J lost 3 bases, and 6 bases stayed unmatched. The CDR3 is 16 residues long. The germline CDR1 and CDR2 sequences are SGHVS and FNYEAQ. The CDR3, as DNA: TGTGCCAGCAGCTTAGGACAGGGGTTTGAGACAGATACGCAGTATTTT. Translating gives CASSLGQGFETDTQYF.

This clonotype was seen only a few times. The rearrangement links TRBV7-9 to TRBJ2-7; TRBD1 aligns across 9 bases. Germline V gene data show CDR1 as SEHNR and CDR2 as FQNEAQ (reference sequence). The CDR3 covers 16 residues. V shed 5 bases, J shed 4 bases, and the junction held 12 bases outside the gene matches. CDR3 loop: CASSLGTGRQKYEQYF. The CDR3 DNA reads TGTGCCAGCAGCCTCGGGACAGGGCGCCAAAAGTACGAGCAGTACTTC.

This clonotype was seen only a few times. The gene calls are TRBV12-3 or TRBV12-4 and TRBJ2-2; 8 bases align to TRBD1. There are 16 residues in the CDR3. Losses at the gene ends were 3 bases for V and 7 bases for J; bases not matched to a gene: 10. The CDR3, as DNA: TGTGCCAGCAGTTTTCAGGGGGCGCATTTCAACGGGGAGCTGTTTTTT. Its translation is CASSFQGAHFNGELFF.